The rows below give T cell receptor beta chains drawn from one sample of a study of graft-versus-host responses after intestinal transplantation. Which antigens these TCRs recognize remains unknown. Sequenced by immunoSEQ multiplex PCR; TCRdb stores in-frame clones only, minus some. The sample consists of 75,000 to 95,000 clones, 91% of them appearing once. The specimen comprised unstimulated CD4+ T cells sorted from spleen or lymph node cells, sampled before transplant. The origin of the receptors is a human donor who was the organ donor for an intestinal transplant. CDR3s include the opening cysteine and the closing phenylalanine or tryptophan. The D gene is left open where the match is weak.

j_call: TRBJ1-6; d_call: TRBD1; v_call: TRBV27; cdr3_aa: CASSWDSSYNSPLHF; cdr3_nt: TGTGCCAGCAGTTGGGACAGCTCCTATAATTCACCCCTCCACTTT
j_call: TRBJ2-7; d_call: NA; v_call: TRBV10-3; cdr3_aa: CAIGLVTYEQYF; cdr3_nt: TGTGCCATCGGCCTTGTTACCTACGAGCAGTACTTC
j_call: TRBJ2-1; d_call: TRBD2; v_call: TRBV2; cdr3_aa: CASSAPLAGGAGNEQFF; cdr3_nt: TGTGCCAGCAGCGCCCCACTGGCGGGAGGCGCTGGCAATGAGCAGTTCTTC
j_call: TRBJ2-3; d_call: NA; v_call: TRBV7-3; cdr3_aa: CASSLVSDTQYF; cdr3_nt: TGTGCCAGCAGCTTAGTATCAGATACGCAGTATTTT
j_call: TRBJ2-7; d_call: NA; v_call: TRBV19; cdr3_aa: CASSIEVSSYEQYF; cdr3_nt: TGTGCCAGTAGTATTGAGGTGAGCTCCTACGAGCAGTACTTC
j_call: TRBJ2-7; d_call: TRBD2; v_call: TRBV27; cdr3_aa: CASSLSRTSGALVRYEQYF; cdr3_nt: TGTGCCAGCAGTTTATCCCGGACTAGCGGGGCCTTGGTCCGTTACGAGCAGTACTTC
j_call: TRBJ1-5; d_call: NA; v_call: TRBV28; cdr3_aa: CASSFYRGNQPQHF; cdr3_nt: TGTGCCAGCAGTTTCTACCGGGGCAATCAGCCCCAGCATTTT
j_call: TRBJ1-2; d_call: TRBD1; v_call: TRBV19; cdr3_aa: CASSIWGQGAYYGYTF; cdr3_nt: TGTGCCAGTAGTATATGGGGACAGGGGGCATACTATGGCTACACCTTC
j_call: TRBJ2-5; d_call: TRBD1; v_call: TRBV28; cdr3_aa: CASSSPGTAQETQYF; cdr3_nt: TGTGCCAGCAGTTCCCCCGGGACAGCTCAAGAGACCCAGTACTTC
j_call: TRBJ1-2; d_call: NA; v_call: TRBV19; cdr3_aa: CASSTNPGPQGGYTF; cdr3_nt: TGTGCCAGTAGTACGAACCCCGGGCCCCAGGGGGGCTACACCTTC
j_call: TRBJ1-6; d_call: NA; v_call: TRBV5-8; cdr3_aa: CASSLRRVRSSPLHF; cdr3_nt: TGTGCCAGCAGCTTGAGGAGGGTTCGCAGTTCACCCCTCCACTTT